Below, 8 T cell receptor beta chains from the same sample are listed, as sequenced in a study of blood T cell repertoires in COVID-19. Sequencing used immunoSEQ multiplex PCR; TCRdb keeps in-frame clones, though not all of them. The sample holds about 270,000 clones; approximately 83% are singletons and the top ten take less than 15%. Sequencing used peripheral blood. The receptors were sampled from a human donor in a cohort sampled during active COVID-19.

The genes are TRBV5-5 and TRBJ1-2; no firm D call. CDR1 is SGHKS, CDR2 YYEKEE, per germline (reference sequence). V lost 4 bases to trimming and J lost 4 bases, with 11 bases between them. This CDR3 has 13 amino acids. DNA for the CDR3: TGTGCCAGCAGCCAGGAGGGCCGCTATGGCTACACCTTC. Residues: CASSQEGRYGYTF. Based on the CDR3 plus reference TRBV5-5 and TRBJ1-2, the full variable domain is DAGVTQSPTHLIKTRGQQVTLRCSPISGHKSVSWYQQVLGQGPQFIFQYYEKEERGRGNFPDRFSARQFPNYSSELNVNALLLGDSALYLCASSQEGRYGYTFGSGTRLTVV.

This clone showed up just a few times. This sequence joins TRBV20-1 and TRBJ1-2; TRBD1 aligns across 7 bases. Germline CDR1 is DFQATT and CDR2 is SNEGSKA (reference sequence). V shed 2 bases and J 10 bases; nucleotides not matched to a gene: 4. The CDR3 consists of 11 residues. The CDR3 reads CSARPGTVYTF. The CDR3 DNA is TGCAGTGCTAGACCCGGGACAGTCTACACCTTC.

The CDR3 here is CASMTGGDYEQYF. The CDR3 DNA is TGTGCCAGTATGACAGGTGGGGACTACGAGCAGTACTTC. This chain connects TRBV6-5 to TRBJ2-7; maybe TRBD1 (6 bases). The CDR3 sequence is 13 residues long. The germline V and J ends were trimmed by 9 bases and 3 bases, with 15 bases remaining between them. The germline V gene encodes CDR1 MNHEY and CDR2 SVGAGI.

This clone was counted a single time. The chain uses TRBV5-1 and TRBJ1-1; D is unresolved. This CDR3 is built from 14 residues. Germline CDR1 is SGHRS and CDR2 is YFSETQ. Trimming pared 1 base from V and 2 bases from J, leaving 9 bases between. The CDR3 loop reads CASSLSVSNTEAFF. As DNA, the CDR3 is TGCGCCAGCAGCTTGAGCGTCAGCAACACTGAAGCTTTCTTT.

This clone is a singleton in its sample. V and J are TRBV7-8 and TRBJ2-1; 10 positions match TRBD2. Germline V gene sequence: CDR1 SGHVS, CDR2 FQNEAQ. The junction had 6 bases not matched to a gene; V was cut back by 5 bases and J by 8 bases. This CDR3 is 14 amino acids long. CDR3 region: CASSQREGQDEQFF. The CDR3 nucleotides read TGTGCCAGCAGCCAGCGGGAGGGCCAGGATGAGCAGTTCTTC.

The chain joins TRBV4-1 to TRBJ2-2; 8 bases line up with TRBD2. CDR3 length: 17 amino acids. In germline, CDR1 is MGHRA, CDR2 YSYEKL. V lost 2 bases, J lost 0 bases, and 5 bases stayed unmatched. CDR3 region: CASSQLLAGSNTGELFF. As DNA, the CDR3 is TGCGCCAGCAGCCAACTTTTAGCGGGATCGAACACCGGGGAGCTGTTTTTT.

The V call is TRBV19, the J call TRBJ2-5; 8 bases are a match to TRBD2. From germline, CDR1 is LNHDA and CDR2 SQIVND (reference sequence). Trimming at V came to 2 bases and at J to 0 bases, leaving 11 bases not matched to a gene. The CDR3 is 18 amino acids. The CDR3 sequence is CASSIMGLAGIYQETQYF. DNA for the CDR3: TGTGCCAGTAGTATAATGGGGCTAGCGGGTATCTACCAAGAGACCCAGTACTTC.

The chain carries TRBV7-8 and TRBJ2-7; D gene ambiguous. Germline V gene data show CDR1 as SGHVS and CDR2 as FQNEAQ. This CDR3 comprises 13 residues. Trimming took 1 base from V and 2 from J, leaving 6 bases between them. CDR3 sequence reads: CASSLVSAYEQYF. The CDR3 region has the DNA TGTGCCAGCAGCTTAGTCTCCGCCTACGAGCAGTACTTC.